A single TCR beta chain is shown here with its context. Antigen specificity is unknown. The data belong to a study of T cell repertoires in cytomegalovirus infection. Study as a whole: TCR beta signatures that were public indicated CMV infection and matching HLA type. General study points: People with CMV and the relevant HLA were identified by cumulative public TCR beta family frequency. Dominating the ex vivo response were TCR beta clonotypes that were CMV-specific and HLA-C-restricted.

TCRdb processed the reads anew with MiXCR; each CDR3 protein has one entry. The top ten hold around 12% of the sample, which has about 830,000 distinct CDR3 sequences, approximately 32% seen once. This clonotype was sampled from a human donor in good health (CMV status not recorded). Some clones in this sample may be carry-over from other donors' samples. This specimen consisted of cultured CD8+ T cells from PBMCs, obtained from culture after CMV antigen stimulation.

CDR3 protein: CASSLEADYNSPLHF. CDR3 nucleotides: TGTGCCAGCAGCTTAGAAGCCGATTATAATTCACCCCTCCACTTT. This rearrangement joins TRBV11-2 to TRBJ1-6; no clear D gene. There are 15 residues in the CDR3. Trimming stripped 0 bases from V and 4 bases from J, with 7 bases between. Per germline, CDR1 SGHAT and CDR2 FQNNGV.